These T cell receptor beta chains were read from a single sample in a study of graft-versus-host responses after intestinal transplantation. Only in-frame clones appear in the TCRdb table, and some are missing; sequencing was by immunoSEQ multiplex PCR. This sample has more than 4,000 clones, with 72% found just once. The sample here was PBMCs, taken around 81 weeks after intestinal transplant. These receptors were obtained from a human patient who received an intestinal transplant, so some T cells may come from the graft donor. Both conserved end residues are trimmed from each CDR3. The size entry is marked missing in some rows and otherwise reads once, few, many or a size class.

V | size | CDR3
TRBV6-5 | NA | ASSDLGQNSPLH
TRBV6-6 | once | ASSYRDSYYEQY
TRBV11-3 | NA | ASSVNTGGSYNSPLH
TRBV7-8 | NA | GSILLGLGPANEKLF
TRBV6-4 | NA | ASSDGTGNTGELF
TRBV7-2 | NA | ASSLGGGNTIY
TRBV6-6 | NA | ASSPIVSGELF
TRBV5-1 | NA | ASSQAGDQETQY
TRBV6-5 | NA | ASSYGSSGANVLT
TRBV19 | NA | ASSIPLGQGGDTEAF
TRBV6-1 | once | ASSEEQGGTDTQY